The 27 T cell receptor beta chains given below trace back to one sample, sequenced in a study of shared clonotypes between healthy human individuals. Here immunoSEQ multiplex PCR was the method, and the copy in TCRdb shows in-frame clones only, minus some. The table records some 2,000,000 clones, about 94% of them present only once. The specimen was naive CD4+ T cells sorted from blood. Subset in this sample: CD45RA+ positively selected. These receptors all stem from a man between 18 and 35 years old in good health.

The chain combines TRBV21-1 with TRBJ2-7; TRBD1 is the table's D call, not checked against the DNA. TRBV21-1 is an annotated pseudogene. The CDR3 length is 13 residues. CDR3 in DNA: TGTGCCACCCGCGGGACAGGGGAGTACGAGCAGTACTTC. Residues: CATRGTGEYEQYF.

The chain couples TRBV25-1 to TRBJ2-7, with D maybe TRBD2 (7 bases). The V gene's germline CDR1 is MGHDK and CDR2 SYGVNS. The V and J ends lost 1 base and 5 bases respectively, with 12 bases between them. The CDR3 covers 14 residues. CDR3 loop: CASSEFGGGHEQYF. CDR3 DNA sequence: TGTGCCAGCAGTGAATTTGGGGGGGGCCACGAGCAGTACTTC.

As regards this clone: At the DNA level, this CDR3 is encoded by other sequences in the same sample as well. The gene calls are TRBV18 and TRBJ2-7; D might be TRBD2 (6 bases). This CDR3 contains 12 residues. Trimming stripped 2 bases from V and 6 bases from J, with 8 bases between. Germline CDR1 is KGHSH and CDR2 is LQKENI. CDR3 sequence (DNA): TGTGCCAGCTCACCAACGGGGGTCGAGCAGTACTTC. Translation gives CASSPTGVEQYF.

This sequence joins TRBV5-5 and TRBJ1-6; tentative D call: TRBD1 (5 bases). Trimming removed 2 bases from V and 8 bases from J, with 14 bases in between. The CDR3 has 15 amino acids. The germline CDR1 and CDR2 sequences are SGHKS and YYEKEE (reference sequence). CDR3 residues: CASSFIWGSDSPLHF. In DNA, the CDR3 is TGTGCCAGCAGCTTTATTTGGGGGTCGGATTCACCCCTCCACTTT.

The J gene is TRBJ2-2, the V gene TRBV6-6, with TRBD2 matching over 10 bases. CDR1 is MNHNY, CDR2 SVGAGI, per germline (reference sequence). V was clipped by 4 bases and J by 5 bases; unmatched bases: 7. CDR3 length: 16 amino acids. The CDR3 here is CASSSAWTSGTGELFF. DNA for the CDR3: TGTGCCAGCAGTTCCGCCTGGACTAGCGGTACCGGGGAGCTGTTTTTT.

This clone has only one observation. This CDR3 is also generated by other DNA sequences in the sample. This chain connects TRBV5-4 to TRBJ1-3, with a weak D call TRBD1 (6 bases). The CDR3 covers 15 residues. Germline values: CDR1 SGHNT, CDR2 YYREEE (reference sequence). Trimming removed 3 bases at V and 0 bases at J, with 10 bases between. DNA of the CDR3: TGTGCCAGCAGCTCCGGACAGAGCTCTGGAAACACCATATATTTT. Its translation is CASSSGQSSGNTIYF.

This clone was counted a single time. This chain joins TRBV5-6 and TRBJ1-1; the D is unclear. This CDR3 is built from 15 residues. V lost 3 bases and J lost 0, with 12 bases in between. Germline V gene data show CDR1 as SGHDT and CDR2 as YYEEEE. This CDR3 is CASSSAWIMNTEAFF. The DNA of the CDR3 is TGTGCCAGCAGCTCCGCCTGGATCATGAACACTGAAGCTTTCTTT.

The V call is TRBV2, the J call TRBJ1-5; no definite D call. The CDR3 has 15 residues. Germline V gene data show CDR1 as SNHLY and CDR2 as FYNNEI. Trimming pared 4 bases from V and 4 bases from J, leaving 14 bases between. CDR3 sequence: CASSVGPQGNQPQHF. CDR3 coding DNA: TGTGCCAGCAGTGTCGGTCCTCAAGGGAATCAGCCCCAGCATTTT.

This chain connects TRBV6-5 to TRBJ2-5; 7 bases align to TRBD1. The CDR3 has 13 amino acids. In germline, CDR1 is MNHEY, CDR2 SVGAGI. V dropped 6 bases and J dropped 1; count of bases not matched to a gene: 2. Here the CDR3 reads CASRQGVQETQYF. The CDR3 nucleotides read TGTGCCAGCAGGCAGGGGGTCCAAGAGACCCAGTACTTC.

The CDR3 is CASSLGQSLLGIQYF. The CDR3 DNA follows: TGCGCCAGCAGCTTGGGACAGAGCCTTTTGGGCATTCAGTACTTC. This chain links TRBV5-1 with TRBJ2-4, with D maybe TRBD1 (5 bases). The length of the CDR3 is 15 residues. Germline V gene data show CDR1 as SGHRS and CDR2 as YFSETQ. Trimming removed 0 bases at V and 9 bases at J, with 16 bases between.

About this clone itself: This specimen includes other DNA sequences encoding the same CDR3. The V and J genes are TRBV15 and TRBJ2-7; no reliable D call. Trimming removed 0 bases at V and 2 bases at J, with 11 bases between. The germline V gene encodes CDR1 LNHNV and CDR2 YYDKDF (reference sequence). This CDR3 has 15 amino acids. As DNA, the CDR3 is TGTGCCACCAGCAGAGAAGGGTCAGGTGCCTACGAGCAGTACTTC. Its translation is CATSREGSGAYEQYF.

This clone appeared a single time. The V and J genes are TRBV4-2 and TRBJ1-3, with no clear D. Germline lookup yields CDR1 LGHNA and CDR2 YNFKEQ. Trimming pared 7 bases from V and 3 bases from J, leaving 10 bases between. There are 13 residues in the CDR3. CDR3 residues: CASTSQSGNTIYF. CDR3 DNA sequence: TGTGCCAGCACCAGTCAGAGTGGAAACACCATATATTTT.

The CDR3 coding sequence is TGTGCCAGTAGTATTGGAATTAATACCGAGCAGTACTTC. Its translation: CASSIGINTEQYF. The chain joins TRBV19 to TRBJ2-7; D not certain. Germline V CDR1 and CDR2: LNHDA, SQIVND (reference sequence). This CDR3 region has 13 residues. Trimming removed 3 bases from V and 6 bases from J, with 12 bases in between.

The chain uses TRBV2 and TRBJ1-6; D gene ambiguous. V lost 7 bases and J 9 bases, leaving 19 bases between the germline ends. CDR3 length: 15 residues. CDR1 and CDR2 (germline): SNHLY, FYNNEI. The CDR3 region has the DNA TGTGCCAGCAATCCCGAGGTGGGTTCGAGTTCACCCCTCCACTTT. Translated, it gives CASNPEVGSSSPLHF.

The chain recombines TRBV4-1 with TRBJ2-2; D possibly matches TRBD1 or TRBD2 (5 bases each). Germline-derived CDR1 and CDR2 are MGHRA and YSYEKL. Between the trimmed V and J ends, which lost 4 bases and 5 bases, there was a span of 11 bases. The CDR3 has 14 residues. This CDR3 reads CASSRGALTGELFF. The CDR3 DNA follows: TGCGCCAGCAGCCGAGGGGCCTTAACCGGGGAGCTGTTTTTT.

This rearrangement joins TRBV19 to TRBJ1-3; D perhaps matches TRBD1 (5 bases). The CDR3 is 15 residues long. The V end lost 10 bases, the J end lost 0 bases, and 16 bases lay between the germline ends. Germline V gene sequence: CDR1 LNHDA, CDR2 SQIVND (reference sequence). The CDR3 spells CATSDAGTSGNTIYF. As DNA, the CDR3 is TGTGCCACCTCAGACGCAGGGACCTCTGGAAACACCATATATTTT. The full variable domain, its missing parts supplied by reference TRBV19 and TRBJ1-3, is DGGITQSPKYLFRKEGQNVTLSCEQNLNHDAMYWYRQDPGQGLRLIYYSQIVNDFQKGDIAEGYSVSREKKESFPLTVTSAQKNPTAFYLCATSDAGTSGNTIYFGEGSWLTVV.

Remarks on this clone: This sample includes further DNA sequences coding for the same CDR3. This chain joins TRBV18 and TRBJ2-5; D unclear. Germline lookup yields CDR1 KGHSH and CDR2 LQKENI. The CDR3 has 13 residues. Trimming stripped 6 bases from V and 1 base from J, with 9 bases between. The CDR3 bases are TGTGCCAGCTCCCCCGGCCCCCAAGAGACCCAGTACTTC. The encoded protein is CASSPGPQETQYF. The full variable domain, in which reference TRBV18 and TRBJ2-5 provide the parts outside the CDR3, is NAGVMQNPRHLVRRRGQEARLRCSPMKGHSHVYWYRQLPEEGLKFMVYLQKENIIDESGMPKERFSAEFPKEGPSILRIQQVVRGDSAAYFCASSPGPQETQYFGPGTRLLVL.

This sequence joins TRBV15 and TRBJ2-1; D is perhaps TRBD2 (6 bases). The CDR3 covers 16 residues. V was trimmed by 0 bases and J by 5 bases, leaving 14 bases between them. Germline V lookup: CDR1 LNHNV, CDR2 YYDKDF (reference sequence). CDR3 amino acids: CATSRDRSSVDNEQFF. DNA for the CDR3: TGTGCCACCAGCAGAGATCGGTCTAGCGTAGACAATGAGCAGTTCTTC.

This chain connects TRBV7-2 to TRBJ1-1; D unclear. V lost 3 bases and J 0 bases, leaving 11 bases between the germline ends. The CDR3 extends over 15 amino acids. Germline CDR1 reads SGHTA; CDR2 reads FQGNSA. CDR3 in DNA: TGTGCCAGCAGCTTGTACAGCCCAGTGAACACTGAAGCTTTCTTT. Residues: CASSLYSPVNTEAFF.

The genes are TRBV7-6 and TRBJ2-7; 8 bases match TRBD2. CDR1 and CDR2 (germline): SGHVS, FNYEAQ. The CDR3 consists of 14 residues. V gave up 5 bases and J gave up 2 bases; unmatched junction bases: 5. The CDR3 sequence: CASSASGLAYEQYF. CDR3 DNA: TGTGCCAGCAGCGCCTCGGGACTAGCCTACGAGCAGTACTTC.

This clone showed up just once. The chain links TRBV6-1 to TRBJ2-7; possibly TRBD1 for D (6 bases). Germline CDR1 MNHNS, CDR2 SASEGT. The CDR3 loop spans 15 amino acids. Trimming pared 6 bases from V and 1 base from J, leaving 16 bases between. CDR3 amino acids: CASSTPTRGSYEQYF. CDR3 bases: TGTGCCAGCAGCACTCCGACGAGGGGGTCCTACGAGCAGTACTTC.

V usage is TRBV29-1 and J usage is TRBJ1-4, with D possibly matching TRBD1 (6 bases). CDR3 length: 13 residues. V was cut by 7 bases and J by 5 bases, with 14 bases left in between. Germline assignment: CDR1 SQVTM and CDR2 ANQGSEA. The CDR3 loop reads CSALTGLNEKLFF. The CDR3 DNA is TGCAGCGCGTTGACAGGACTAAATGAAAAACTGTTTTTT.

In regard to this clone: Other DNA sequences from this sample encode an identical CDR3 as well. The chain recombines TRBV28 with TRBJ2-2; D gene uncertain. This CDR3 spans 13 amino acids. The germline V and J ends were trimmed by 6 bases and 1 base, with 6 bases remaining between them. The germline gives CDR1 MDHEN, CDR2 SYDVKM. This CDR3 is CASSRRNTGELFF. DNA for the CDR3: TGTGCCAGCAGCCGAAGGAACACCGGGGAGCTGTTTTTT.

The rearrangement uses TRBV11-2 and TRBJ1-1; D is uncertain. Per germline, CDR1 SGHAT and CDR2 FQNNGV. Trimming took off 0 bases at V and 8 bases at J, with 10 bases between the two ends. The CDR3 has 13 residues. Here the CDR3 DNA reads TGTGCCAGCAGCTTAGATCGGCTGGAGGAAGCTTTCTTT. Translated, it gives CASSLDRLEEAFF.

On this clone itself: Within the sample, other DNA sequences also encode this same CDR3. The chain is built from TRBV7-2 and TRBJ1-5; 7 bases are shared with TRBD1. This CDR3 contains 15 residues. V lost 1 base and J lost 4; bases outside the gene matches: 4. CDR1 is SGHTA and CDR2 is FQGNSA in the germline V gene. The CDR3 DNA is TGTGCCAGCAGCTTAGGGGGGACAGCTAATCAGCCCCAGCATTTT. Translation gives CASSLGGTANQPQHF.

The chain combines TRBV25-1 with TRBJ2-7; D remains ambiguous. This CDR3 is 12 amino acids long. The germline gives CDR1 MGHDK, CDR2 SYGVNS. Trimming cost V 4 bases and J 3 bases, with 7 bases left between them. CDR3 sequence (DNA): TGTGCCAGCAGTGCGATGGGCTACGAGCAGTACTTC. Translating gives CASSAMGYEQYF.

V usage is TRBV28 and J usage is TRBJ1-1; 8 positions match TRBD1. This CDR3 has 16 amino acids. V gave up 5 bases and J gave up 1 base; unmatched junction bases: 9. The germline CDR1 and CDR2 sequences are MDHEN and SYDVKM. As DNA, the CDR3 is TGTGCCAGCAGTCAGAAGACAGGGGTGGGGAACACTGAAGCTTTCTTT. Translated, it gives CASSQKTGVGNTEAFF.